This T cell receptor beta chain was identified during a study of PD-1 blockade in classical Hodgkin lymphoma. Findings and caveats of the study: At baseline, newly diagnosed patients reportedly showed less TCR diversity than healthy donors. Although disease activity or prior therapy may be involved, causes of the repertoire differences remain undefined.

Note on this clone: The antigen is undetermined.

This CDR3 spans 15 amino acids. The V end was cut by 2 bases, the J end by 0 bases, with 7 bases between. Germline V gives CDR1 KGHSH, CDR2 LQKENI. Regarding time point: newly diagnosed, previously untreated cHL patient sample. Newly diagnosed, untreated classical Hodgkin lymphoma PBMCs served as comparison. The repertoire was sequenced with immunoSEQ multiplex PCR; TCRdb's copy has only in-frame clones and lacks some. Among 30,000 or so clones, about nine tenths were seen once, and the ten largest hold over 3%. The sequencing input was peripheral blood mononuclear cells (PBMCs). This clonotype originated in a human donor with classical Hodgkin lymphoma. The V call is TRBV18, the J call TRBJ1-4; D is undetermined. The CDR3 sequence: CASSPSHATNEKLFF. Here the CDR3 DNA reads TGTGCCAGCTCACCATCGCATGCAACTAATGAAAAACTGTTTTTT.